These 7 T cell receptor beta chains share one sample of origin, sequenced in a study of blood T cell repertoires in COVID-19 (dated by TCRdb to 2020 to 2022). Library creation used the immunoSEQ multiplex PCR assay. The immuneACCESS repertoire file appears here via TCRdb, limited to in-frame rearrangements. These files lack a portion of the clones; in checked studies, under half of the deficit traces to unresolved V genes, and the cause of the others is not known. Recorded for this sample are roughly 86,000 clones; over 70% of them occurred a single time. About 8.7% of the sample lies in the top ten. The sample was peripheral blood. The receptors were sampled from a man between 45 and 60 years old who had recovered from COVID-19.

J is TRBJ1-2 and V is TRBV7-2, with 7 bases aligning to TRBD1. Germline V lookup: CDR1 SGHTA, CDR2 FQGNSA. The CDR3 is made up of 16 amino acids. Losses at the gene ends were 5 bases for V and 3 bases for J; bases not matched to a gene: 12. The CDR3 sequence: CASSIQSGTADYGYTF. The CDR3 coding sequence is TGTGCCAGCAGCATACAGAGTGGGACAGCGGACTATGGCTACACCTTC. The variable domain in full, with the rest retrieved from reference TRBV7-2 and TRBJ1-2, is GAGVSQSPSNKVTEKGKDVELRCDPISGHTALYWYRQSLGQGLEFLIYFQGNSAPDKSGLPSDRFSAERTGGSVSTLTIQRTQQEDSAVYLCASSIQSGTADYGYTFGSGTRLTVV.

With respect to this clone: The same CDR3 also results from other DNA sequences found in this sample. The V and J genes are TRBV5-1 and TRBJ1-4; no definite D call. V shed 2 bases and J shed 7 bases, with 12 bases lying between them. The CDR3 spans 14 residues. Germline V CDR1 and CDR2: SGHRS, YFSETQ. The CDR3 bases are TGCGCCAGCAGCTTAGGCGGTCTAGGTGAAAAACTGTTTTTT. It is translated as CASSLGGLGEKLFF.

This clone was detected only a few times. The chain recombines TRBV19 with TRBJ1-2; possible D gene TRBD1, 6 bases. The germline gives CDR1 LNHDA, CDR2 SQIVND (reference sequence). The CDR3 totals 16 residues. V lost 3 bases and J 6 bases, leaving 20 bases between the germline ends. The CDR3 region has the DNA TGTGCCAGTAGTATTCTACCCCGAGGGGGAGATGATGGCTACACCTTC. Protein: CASSILPRGGDDGYTF.

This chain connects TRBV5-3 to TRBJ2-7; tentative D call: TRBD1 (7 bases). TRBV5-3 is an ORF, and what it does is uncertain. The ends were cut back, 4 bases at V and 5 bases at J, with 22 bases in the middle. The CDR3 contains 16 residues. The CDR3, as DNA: TGTGCCAGAAGCGGATTCGTGCGGGACAGCCGCGACGAGCAGTACTTC. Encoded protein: CARSGFVRDSRDEQYF.

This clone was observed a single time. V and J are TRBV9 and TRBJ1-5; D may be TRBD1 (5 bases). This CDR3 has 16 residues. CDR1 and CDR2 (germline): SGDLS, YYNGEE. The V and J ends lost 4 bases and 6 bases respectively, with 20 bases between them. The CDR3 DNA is TGTGCCAGCAGCCTCTACCGCTCGGGGGTAGGTCAGCCCCAGCATTTT. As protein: CASSLYRSGVGQPQHF.

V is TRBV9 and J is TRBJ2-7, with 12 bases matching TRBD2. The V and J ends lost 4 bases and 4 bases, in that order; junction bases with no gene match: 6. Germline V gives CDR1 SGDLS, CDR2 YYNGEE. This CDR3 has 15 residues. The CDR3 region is CASSSPTSGGYEQYF. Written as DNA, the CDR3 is TGTGCCAGCAGCTCCCCGACTAGCGGGGGATACGAGCAGTACTTC.

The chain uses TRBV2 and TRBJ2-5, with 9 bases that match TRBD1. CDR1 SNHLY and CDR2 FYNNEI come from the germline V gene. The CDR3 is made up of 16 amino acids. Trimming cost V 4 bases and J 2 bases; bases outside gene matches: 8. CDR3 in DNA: TGTGCCAGCAGTGGGACAGGGGTATATCGACAAGAGACCCAGTACTTC. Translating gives CASSGTGVYRQETQYF. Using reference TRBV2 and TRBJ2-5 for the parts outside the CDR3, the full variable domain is EPEVTQTPSHQVTQMGQEVILRCVPISNHLYFYWYRQILGQKVEFLVSFYNNEISEKSEIFDDQFSVERPDGSNFTLKIRSTKLEDSAMYFCASSGTGVYRQETQYFGPGTRLLVL.